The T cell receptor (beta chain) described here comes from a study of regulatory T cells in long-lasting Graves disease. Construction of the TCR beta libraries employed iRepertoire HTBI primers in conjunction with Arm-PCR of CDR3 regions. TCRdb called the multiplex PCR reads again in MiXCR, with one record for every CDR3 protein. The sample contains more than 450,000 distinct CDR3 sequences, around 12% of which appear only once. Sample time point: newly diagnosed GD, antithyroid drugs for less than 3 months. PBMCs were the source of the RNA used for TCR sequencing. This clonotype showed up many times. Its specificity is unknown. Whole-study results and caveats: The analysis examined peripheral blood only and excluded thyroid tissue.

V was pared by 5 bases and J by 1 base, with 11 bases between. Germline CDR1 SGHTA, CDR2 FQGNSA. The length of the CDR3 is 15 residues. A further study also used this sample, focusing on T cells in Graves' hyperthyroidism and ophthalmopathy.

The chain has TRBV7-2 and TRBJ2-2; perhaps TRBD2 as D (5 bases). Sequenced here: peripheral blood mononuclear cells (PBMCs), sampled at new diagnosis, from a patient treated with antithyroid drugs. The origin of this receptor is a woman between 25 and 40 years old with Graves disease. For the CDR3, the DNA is TGTGCCAGCAGCCAAACTAGTCGGAACACCGGGGAGCTGTTTTTT. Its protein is CASSQTSRNTGELFF.